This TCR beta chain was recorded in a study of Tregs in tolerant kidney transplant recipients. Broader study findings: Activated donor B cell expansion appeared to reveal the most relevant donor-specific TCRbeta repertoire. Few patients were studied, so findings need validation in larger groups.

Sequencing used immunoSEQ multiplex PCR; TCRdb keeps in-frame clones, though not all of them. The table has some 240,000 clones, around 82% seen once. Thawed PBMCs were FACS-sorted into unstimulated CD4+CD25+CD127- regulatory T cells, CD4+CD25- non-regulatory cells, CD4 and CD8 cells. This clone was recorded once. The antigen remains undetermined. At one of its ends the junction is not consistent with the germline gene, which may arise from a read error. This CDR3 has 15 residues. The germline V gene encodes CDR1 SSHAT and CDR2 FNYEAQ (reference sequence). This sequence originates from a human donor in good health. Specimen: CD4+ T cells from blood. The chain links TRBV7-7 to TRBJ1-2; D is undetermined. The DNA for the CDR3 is TGTGCTAGCAGCTTAGGTCCCCGCGAGGTCTATGGCTACACCTTC. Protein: CASSLGPREVYGYTF.